This TCR beta chain was recorded in a study of regulatory T cells in long-lasting Graves disease. Looking at the study overall: Persistent cases took antithyroid drugs over 5 years and stayed TSH receptor antibody positive.

This clonotype occurred many times. What it recognizes is unknown. V lost 5 bases to trimming and J lost 6 bases, with 11 bases between them. CDR1 is PRHDT, CDR2 FYEKMQ, per germline (reference sequence). This CDR3 region has 12 residues. General study points: Rather than thyroid tissue, only peripheral blood underwent study. Favored gene segments in persistent disease were TRBV28, TRBJ1-2 and TRBJ2-5.

iRepertoire HTBI primers and Arm-PCR of CDR3 regions built TCR beta libraries. In TCRdb, the multiplex PCR reads were re-called with MiXCR into one record per CDR3 protein. The sample includes hundreds of thousands of distinct CDR3 sequences, less than 25% of them seen just once. Indicated time point: persistent/refractory GD, antithyroid drugs over 5 years with positive TRAb. The TCR library was made from RNA that had been extracted from PBMCs in TRIzol. In Xi'an, China, an endocrinology department was the source of patients. This clonotype was sampled from a female donor with Graves disease. The sequencing used peripheral blood mononuclear cells (PBMCs), collected when the disease was refractory, from a patient treated with antithyroid drugs. This sequence joins TRBV13 and TRBJ2-7; D perhaps matches TRBD2 (5 bases). The DNA for the CDR3 is TGTGCCAGCAGCGCCGGGGTGAGCGAGCAGTACTTC. Its protein product is CASSAGVSEQYF.